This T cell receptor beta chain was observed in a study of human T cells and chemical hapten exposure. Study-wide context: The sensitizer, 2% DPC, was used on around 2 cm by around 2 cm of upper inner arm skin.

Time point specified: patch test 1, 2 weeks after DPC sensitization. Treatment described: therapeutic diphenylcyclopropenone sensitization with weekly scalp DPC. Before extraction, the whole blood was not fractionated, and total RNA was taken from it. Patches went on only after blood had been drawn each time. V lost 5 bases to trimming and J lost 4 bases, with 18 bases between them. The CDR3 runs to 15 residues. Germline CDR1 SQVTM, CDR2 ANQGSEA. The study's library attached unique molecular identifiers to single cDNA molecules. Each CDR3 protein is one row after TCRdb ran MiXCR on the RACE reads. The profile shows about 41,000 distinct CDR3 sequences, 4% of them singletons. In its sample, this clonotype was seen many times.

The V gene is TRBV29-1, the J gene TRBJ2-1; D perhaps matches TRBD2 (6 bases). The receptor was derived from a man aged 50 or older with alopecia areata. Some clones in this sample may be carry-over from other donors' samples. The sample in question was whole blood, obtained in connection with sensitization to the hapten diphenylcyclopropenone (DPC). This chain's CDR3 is CSVLPLREPYNEQFF. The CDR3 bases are TGCAGCGTTCTACCCCTCCGGGAGCCTTACAATGAGCAGTTCTTC.